One and the same sample provided the 15 T cell receptor beta chains below, sequenced in a study of blood T cell repertoires in COVID-19. Produced via immunoSEQ multiplex PCR; TCRdb's table is partial and in-frame only. The profile shows around 180,000 clones, approximately 81% of them singletons. Sequenced sample: peripheral blood. Receptor source: a person aged 70 to 79 with COVID-19, enrolled during active disease.

J is TRBJ1-2 and V is TRBV9, with 9 bases lining up with TRBD1. This CDR3 is 16 amino acids long. Germline assignment: CDR1 SGDLS and CDR2 YYNGEE. V gave up 4 bases and J gave up 6 bases; unmatched junction bases: 13. The CDR3 DNA reads TGTGCCAGCAGCCCTCGAGGGACAGGGTATTACAATGGCTACACCTTC. This sequence encodes CASSPRGTGYYNGYTF.

This chain joins TRBV27 and TRBJ1-1; D ambiguous. CDR1 and CDR2 from the germline V gene are MNHEY and SMNVEV (reference sequence). The CDR3 is 13 residues long. V was pared by 3 bases and J by 4 bases, with 9 bases between. DNA of the CDR3: TGTGCCAGCAGTTTTTCGGGGATCACTGAAGCTTTCTTT. It specifies CASSFSGITEAFF.

The chain has TRBV10-3 and TRBJ1-5; D is possibly TRBD1 (6 bases). The length of the CDR3 is 14 residues. CDR1 is ENHRY, CDR2 SYGVKD, per germline. V shed 4 bases and J shed 5 bases, with 12 bases lying between them. Here the CDR3 reads CAISAGGGHQPQHF. CDR3 bases: TGTGCCATCAGTGCCGGCGGGGGGCATCAGCCCCAGCATTTT.

The V call is TRBV3-1 (or the pseudogene TRBV3-2), the J call TRBJ1-4; D unclear. The CDR3 consists of 12 residues. Germline CDR1 is LGHDT and CDR2 is YNNKEL (reference sequence). The V end lost 4 bases, the J end lost 6 bases, and 6 bases lay between the germline ends. CDR3 DNA: TGTGCCAGCAGCCCTAACTATGAAAAACTGTTTTTT. It codes for CASSPNYEKLFF.

This chain joins TRBV9 and TRBJ1-3; 9 nucleotides match TRBD1. Trimming took 7 bases from V and 2 from J; bases not matched to a gene: 7. Germline lookup yields CDR1 SGDLS and CDR2 YYNGEE. The CDR3 has 15 residues. The CDR3 is CASCQTGGPGNTIYF. Written as DNA, the CDR3 is TGTGCCAGCTGTCAAACAGGGGGCCCTGGAAACACCATATATTTT.

The V gene is TRBV4-3, the J gene TRBJ1-4, with TRBD1 matching 8 bases. CDR3 size: 15 residues. Germline assignment: CDR1 LGHNA and CDR2 YSLEER. Trimming took 0 bases from V and 7 from J; bases not matched to a gene: 4. The CDR3 nucleotides read TGCGCCAGCAGCCAAGAGGCCAGGGGGCTTGAAAAACTGTTTTTT. It specifies CASSQEARGLEKLFF.

The chain combines TRBV7-2 with TRBJ1-6; D is perhaps TRBD1 (5 bases). V was cut by 7 bases and J by 0 bases, with 10 bases left in between. CDR1 SGHTA and CDR2 FQGNSA come from the germline V gene. The CDR3 contains 15 residues. This CDR3 is CASIGRGSYNSPLHF. In DNA, the CDR3 is TGTGCCAGCATCGGAAGGGGCTCCTATAATTCACCCCTCCACTTT.

This chain connects TRBV3-1 (or the pseudogene TRBV3-2) to TRBJ2-2; 8 nucleotides line up with TRBD1. J was trimmed by 4 bases and V by 6 bases; bases with no gene match: 13. CDR3 length equals 17 residues. Germline loops: CDR1 LGHDT, CDR2 YNNKEL (reference sequence). The CDR3 DNA follows: TGTGCCAGCAGTCATACTAGGACAGGGTGGGGCACCGGGGAGCTGTTTTTT. Residues: CASSHTRTGWGTGELFF.

CDR3 DNA sequence: TGTGCCAGCAGTGGGGGGGACAGCTTAATTTTCTCACCCCTCCACTTT. This sequence encodes CASSGGDSLIFSPLHF. This chain uses TRBV2 with TRBJ1-6, with TRBD1 matching 7 bases. J lost 10 bases, V lost 4 bases, and 13 bases had no gene match. Looked up from germline, CDR1 is SNHLY and CDR2 is FYNNEI. The length of the CDR3 is 16 residues.

The chain links TRBV28 to TRBJ1-2, with D possibly being TRBD1 (6 bases). V was trimmed by 7 bases and J by 1 base, leaving 13 bases between them. Germline assignment: CDR1 MDHEN and CDR2 SYDVKM. There are 14 residues in the CDR3. The DNA for the CDR3 is TGTGCCAGCACTGCCGGGACAAATAACTATGGCTACACCTTC. Protein: CASTAGTNNYGYTF.

This chain connects TRBV5-4 to TRBJ2-7; TRBD1 matches 9 bases. V dropped 3 bases and J dropped 2; count of bases not matched to a gene: 0. CDR3 length: 13 residues. CDR1 and CDR2 (germline): SGHNT, YYREEE (reference sequence). CDR3 bases: TGTGCCAGCAGCTGGACAGGGGCCTACGAGCAGTACTTC. Encoded protein: CASSWTGAYEQYF.

This clone was seen a single time. The J gene is TRBJ1-4, the V gene TRBV14, with unresolved D. Per the germline V gene, CDR1 is SGHDN and CDR2 is FVKESK. The CDR3 is 13 residues long. Deletions cut 1 base from V and 5 bases from J, with 5 bases between. This CDR3 is CASSQVLNEKLFF. The CDR3 nucleotides are TGTGCCAGCAGCCAAGTCCTCAATGAAAAACTGTTTTTT.

The genes are TRBV20-1 and TRBJ1-1; D ambiguous. V lost 3 bases and J lost 5, with 7 bases in between. The CDR3 has 11 residues. In germline, CDR1 is DFQATT, CDR2 SNEGSKA (reference sequence). In DNA, the CDR3 is TGCAGTGCTAGGGTGAGGACTGAAGCTTTCTTT. Amino acids: CSARVRTEAFF.

Details on this clone: This sample also contains other DNA sequences that code for the same CDR3. J is TRBJ1-5 and V is TRBV2; no clear D. Trimming shortened V by 6 bases and J by 3 bases, and 6 bases separated the two germline ends. This CDR3 has 12 amino acids. Germline V gives CDR1 SNHLY, CDR2 FYNNEI. Here the CDR3 reads CASSDSNQPQHF. The CDR3 DNA sequence: TGTGCCAGCAGCGACTCCAATCAGCCCCAGCATTTT.

The chain has TRBV5-1 and TRBJ2-1; D gene ambiguous. Trimming removed 0 bases from V and 4 bases from J, with 17 bases in between. Germline V gene lookup returns CDR1 SGHRS and CDR2 YFSETQ. The CDR3 extends over 17 amino acids. CDR3 region: CASSLVPRSSTYNEQFF. The CDR3 DNA sequence: TGCGCCAGCAGCTTGGTACCTAGGAGCAGCACATACAATGAGCAGTTCTTC.